This T cell receptor beta chain is drawn from a study of blood T cell repertoires in COVID-19. Overall study: PBMCs, B-cell-depleted T cells, or T cells were the source of the cDNA or gDNA that made up the material.

Trimming removed 6 bases from V and 6 bases from J, with 14 bases in between. CDR3 length: 13 amino acids. Germline CDR1 and CDR2: KGHSH and LQKENI. Per the study methods: Amplifying reference gene primers gave estimates of nucleated cell counts. Libraries were prepared by immunoSEQ multiplex PCR; TCRdb keeps only in-frame clonotypes and omits some of them. V, J and clone size are those of that table, while D and trimming were read from the DNA. Of roughly 30,000 clones listed, approximately 80% are singletons. The J gene is TRBJ1-1, the V gene TRBV18; D perhaps matches TRBD1 (6 bases). The sequence came from a woman older than 75 with acute or convalescent COVID-19. The sample consisted of peripheral blood. For the CDR3, the DNA is TGTGCCAGCTCGCACAGGGAAGGGGCTGAAGCTTTCTTT. Translation: CASSHREGAEAFF.